This TCR beta chain was sequenced in a study of spatial heterogeneity in lung cancer. Many counts were recorded for this clonotype. The time point: blood at routine non-recurrence follow-up after resection. TCRdb re-called the 5' RACE reads with MiXCR, one entry per CDR3 protein. The table has around 100,000 distinct CDR3 sequences, approximately 10% seen once. The specimen comprised PBMCs, sampled at follow-up. The sequence was obtained from a female donor with early-stage non-small cell lung cancer.

The CDR3 loop is CASRPDRGTGTEAFF. DNA of the CDR3: TGTGCCAGCAGGCCGGACAGGGGGACTGGGACTGAAGCTTTCTTT. The chain links TRBV12-3 or TRBV12-4 to TRBJ1-1, with 10 nucleotides matching TRBD1. This CDR3 contains 15 residues. The V and J ends lost 6 bases and 5 bases, in that order; junction bases with no gene match: 9.